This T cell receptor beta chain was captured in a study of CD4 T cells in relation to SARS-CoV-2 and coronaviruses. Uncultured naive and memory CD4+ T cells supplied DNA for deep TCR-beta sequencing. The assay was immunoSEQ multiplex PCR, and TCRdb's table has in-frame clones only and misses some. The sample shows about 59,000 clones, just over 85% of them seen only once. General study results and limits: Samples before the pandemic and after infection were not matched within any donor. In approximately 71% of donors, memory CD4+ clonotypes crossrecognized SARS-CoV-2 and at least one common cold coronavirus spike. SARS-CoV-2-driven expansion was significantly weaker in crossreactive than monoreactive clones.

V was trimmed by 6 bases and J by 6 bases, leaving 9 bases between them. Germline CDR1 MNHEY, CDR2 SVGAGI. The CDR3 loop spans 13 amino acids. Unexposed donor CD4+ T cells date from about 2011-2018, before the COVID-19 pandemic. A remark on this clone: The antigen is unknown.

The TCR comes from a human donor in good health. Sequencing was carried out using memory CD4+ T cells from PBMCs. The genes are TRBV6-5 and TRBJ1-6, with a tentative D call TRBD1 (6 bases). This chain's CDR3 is CASRTGVNSPLHF. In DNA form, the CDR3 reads TGTGCCAGCAGGACAGGAGTTAATTCACCCCTCCACTTT.